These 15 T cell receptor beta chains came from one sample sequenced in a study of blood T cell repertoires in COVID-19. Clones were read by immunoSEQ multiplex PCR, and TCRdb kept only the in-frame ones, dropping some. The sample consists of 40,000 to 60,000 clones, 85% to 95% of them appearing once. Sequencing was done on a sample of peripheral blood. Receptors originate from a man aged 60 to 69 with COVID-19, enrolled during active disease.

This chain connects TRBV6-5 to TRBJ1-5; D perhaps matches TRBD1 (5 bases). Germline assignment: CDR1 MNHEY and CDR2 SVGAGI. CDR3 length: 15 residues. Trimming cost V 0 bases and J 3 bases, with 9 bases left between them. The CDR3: CASSYSAGNNQPQHF. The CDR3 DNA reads TGTGCCAGCAGTTACTCGGCAGGGAACAATCAGCCCCAGCATTTT.

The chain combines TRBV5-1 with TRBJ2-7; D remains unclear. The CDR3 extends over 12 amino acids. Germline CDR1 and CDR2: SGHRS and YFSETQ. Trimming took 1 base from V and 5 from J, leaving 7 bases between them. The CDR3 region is CASSLRGDEQYF. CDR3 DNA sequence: TGCGCCAGCAGCTTGCGTGGAGACGAGCAGTACTTC.

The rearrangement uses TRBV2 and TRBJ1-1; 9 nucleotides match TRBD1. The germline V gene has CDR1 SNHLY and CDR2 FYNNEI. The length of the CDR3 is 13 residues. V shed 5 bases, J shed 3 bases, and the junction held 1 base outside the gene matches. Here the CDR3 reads CASSRDRDTEAFF. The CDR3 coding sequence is TGTGCCAGCAGTAGGGACAGGGACACTGAAGCTTTCTTT.

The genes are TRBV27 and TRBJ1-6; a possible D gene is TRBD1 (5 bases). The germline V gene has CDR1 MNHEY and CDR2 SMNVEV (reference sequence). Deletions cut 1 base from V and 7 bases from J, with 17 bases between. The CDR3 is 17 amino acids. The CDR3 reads CASSLFQGGTKNSPLHF. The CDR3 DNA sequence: TGTGCCAGCAGTTTATTCCAGGGAGGTACGAAGAATTCACCCCTCCACTTT.

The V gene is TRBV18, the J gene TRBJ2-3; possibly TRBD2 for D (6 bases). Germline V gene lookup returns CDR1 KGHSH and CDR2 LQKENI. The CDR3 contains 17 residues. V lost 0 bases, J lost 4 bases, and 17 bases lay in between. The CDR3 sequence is CASSPPRVGGGADTQYF. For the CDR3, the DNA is TGTGCCAGCTCACCACCGAGGGTAGGTGGAGGGGCAGATACGCAGTATTTT.

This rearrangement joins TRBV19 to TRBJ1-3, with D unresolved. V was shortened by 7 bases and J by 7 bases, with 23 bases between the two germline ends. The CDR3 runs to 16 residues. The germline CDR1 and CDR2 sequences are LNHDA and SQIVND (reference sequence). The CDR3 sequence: CASTPQRVDPGNTIYF. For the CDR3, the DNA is TGTGCCAGTACCCCCCAGAGGGTGGACCCCGGGAACACCATATATTTT.

This chain's CDR3 is CASSLGQGQTGELFF. CDR3 DNA: TGTGCCAGCAGCTTGGGACAGGGCCAGACCGGGGAGCTGTTTTTT. The V call is TRBV5-4, the J call TRBJ2-2; 7 bases map to TRBD1. CDR3 length: 15 amino acids. Germline V lookup: CDR1 SGHNT, CDR2 YYREEE (reference sequence). Trimming removed 0 bases from V and 5 bases from J; junction bases left unmatched: 4. The full variable domain, rest sourced from reference TRBV5-4 and TRBJ2-2, is ETGVTQSPTHLIKTRGQQVTLRCSSQSGHNTVSWYQQALGQGPQFIFQYYREEENGRGNFPPRFSGLQFPNYSSELNVNALELDDSALYLCASSLGQGQTGELFFGEGSRLTVL.

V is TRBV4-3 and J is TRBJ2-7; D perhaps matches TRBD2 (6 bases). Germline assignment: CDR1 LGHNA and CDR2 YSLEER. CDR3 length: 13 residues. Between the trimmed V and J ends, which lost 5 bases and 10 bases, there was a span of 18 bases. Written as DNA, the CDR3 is TGCGCCAGCAGCTCTCCGGGTCTAGCGCTACAGTACTTC. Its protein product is CASSSPGLALQYF.

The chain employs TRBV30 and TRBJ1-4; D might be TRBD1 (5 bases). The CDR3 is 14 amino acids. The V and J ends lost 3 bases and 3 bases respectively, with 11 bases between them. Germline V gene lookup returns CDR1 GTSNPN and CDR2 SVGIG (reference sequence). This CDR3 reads CAWSPGGANEKLFF. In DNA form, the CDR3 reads TGTGCCTGGAGCCCCGGGGGGGCTAATGAAAAACTGTTTTTT.

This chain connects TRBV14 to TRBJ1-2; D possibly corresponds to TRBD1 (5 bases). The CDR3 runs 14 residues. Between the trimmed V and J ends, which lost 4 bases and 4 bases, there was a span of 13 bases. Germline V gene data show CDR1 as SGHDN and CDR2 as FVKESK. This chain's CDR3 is CASSPRGSSYGYTF. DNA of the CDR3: TGTGCCAGCAGCCCACGGGGGAGTAGCTATGGCTACACCTTC.

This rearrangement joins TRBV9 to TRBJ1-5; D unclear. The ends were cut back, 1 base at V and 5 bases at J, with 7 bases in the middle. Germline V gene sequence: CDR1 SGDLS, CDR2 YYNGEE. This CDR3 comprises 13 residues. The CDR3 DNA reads TGTGCCAGCAGCGTATCAAGCGATCAGCCCCAGCATTTT. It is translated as CASSVSSDQPQHF.

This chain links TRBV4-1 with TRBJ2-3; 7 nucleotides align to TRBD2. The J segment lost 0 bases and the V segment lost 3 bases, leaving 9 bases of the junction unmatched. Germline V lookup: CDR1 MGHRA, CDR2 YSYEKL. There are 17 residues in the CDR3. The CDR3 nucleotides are TGCGCCAGCAGCCATCAATCGCTAGCGGAGAGCACAGATACGCAGTATTTT. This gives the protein CASSHQSLAESTDTQYF.

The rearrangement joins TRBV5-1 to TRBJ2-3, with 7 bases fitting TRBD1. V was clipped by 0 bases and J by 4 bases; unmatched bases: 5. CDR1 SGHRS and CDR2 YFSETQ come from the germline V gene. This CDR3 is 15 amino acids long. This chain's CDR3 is CASSLGDRESDTQYF. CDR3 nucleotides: TGCGCCAGCAGCTTGGGGGACAGAGAATCAGATACGCAGTATTTT.

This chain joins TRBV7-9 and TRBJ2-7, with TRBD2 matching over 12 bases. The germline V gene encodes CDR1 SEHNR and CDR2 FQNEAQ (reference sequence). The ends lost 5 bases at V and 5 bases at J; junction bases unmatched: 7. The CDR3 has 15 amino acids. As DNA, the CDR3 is TGTGCCAGCAGCCTGACTAGCGGGAGCAGCCACGAGCAGTACTTC. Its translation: CASSLTSGSSHEQYF.

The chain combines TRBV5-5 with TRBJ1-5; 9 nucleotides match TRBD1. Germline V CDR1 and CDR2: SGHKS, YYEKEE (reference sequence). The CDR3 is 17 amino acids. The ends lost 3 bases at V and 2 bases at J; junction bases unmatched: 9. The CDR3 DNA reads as TGTGCCAGCAGCTCATCCGGGACAGGGTTGCGCAATCAGCCCCAGCATTTT. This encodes CASSSSGTGLRNQPQHF.